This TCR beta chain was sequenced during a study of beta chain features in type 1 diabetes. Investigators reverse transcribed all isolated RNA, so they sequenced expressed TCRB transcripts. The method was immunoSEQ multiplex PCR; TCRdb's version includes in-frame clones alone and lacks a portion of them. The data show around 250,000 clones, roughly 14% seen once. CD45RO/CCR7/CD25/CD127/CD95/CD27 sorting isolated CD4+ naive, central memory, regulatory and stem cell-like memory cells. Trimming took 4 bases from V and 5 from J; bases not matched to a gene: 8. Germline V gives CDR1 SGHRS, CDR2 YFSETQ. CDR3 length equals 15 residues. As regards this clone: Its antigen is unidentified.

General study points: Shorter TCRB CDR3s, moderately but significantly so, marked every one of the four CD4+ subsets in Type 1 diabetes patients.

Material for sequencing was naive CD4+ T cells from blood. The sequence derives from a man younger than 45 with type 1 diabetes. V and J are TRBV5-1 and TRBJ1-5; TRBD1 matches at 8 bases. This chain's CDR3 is CASSPGQGGYQPQHF. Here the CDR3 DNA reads TGCGCCAGCAGCCCCGGACAGGGAGGCTATCAGCCCCAGCATTTT. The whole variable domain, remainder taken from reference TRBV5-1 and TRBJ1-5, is KAGVTQTPRYLIKTRGQQVTLSCSPISGHRSVSWYQQTPGQGLQFLFEYFSETQRNKGNFPGRFSGRQFSNSRSEMNVSTLELGDSALYLCASSPGQGGYQPQHFGDGTRLSIL.